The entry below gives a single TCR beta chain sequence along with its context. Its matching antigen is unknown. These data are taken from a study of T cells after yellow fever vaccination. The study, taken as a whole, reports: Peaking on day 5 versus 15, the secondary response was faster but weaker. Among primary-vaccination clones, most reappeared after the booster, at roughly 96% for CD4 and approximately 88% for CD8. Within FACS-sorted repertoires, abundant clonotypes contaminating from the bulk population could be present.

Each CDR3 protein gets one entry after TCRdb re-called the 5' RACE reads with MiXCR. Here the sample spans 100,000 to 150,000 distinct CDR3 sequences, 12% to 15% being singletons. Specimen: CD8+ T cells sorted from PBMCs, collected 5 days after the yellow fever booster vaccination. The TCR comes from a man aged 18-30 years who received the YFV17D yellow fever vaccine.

CDR3 DNA: TGTGCCAGTGGACAGGGGCGCGAGCAGTACTTC. This sequence encodes CASGQGREQYF. The chain combines TRBV5-4 with TRBJ2-7; 9 bases line up with TRBD1. Per the germline V gene, CDR1 is SGHNT and CDR2 is YYREEE (reference sequence). Trimming took 8 bases from V and 6 from J; bases not matched to a gene: 3. The CDR3 is made up of 11 amino acids.